These 7 T cell receptor beta chains came from one sample sequenced in a study of blood T cell repertoires in COVID-19. Some clones are missing from TCRdb's copy, which holds only in-frame ones; the method was immunoSEQ multiplex PCR. The sample includes 170,000 or so clones, almost 85% of them seen just once. Sequencing input: peripheral blood. These receptors all come from a man between 18 and 35 years old with active or convalescent COVID-19.

The chain links TRBV12-3 or TRBV12-4 to TRBJ1-1, with 8 bases matching TRBD1. This CDR3 has 13 amino acids. The J segment lost 7 bases and the V segment lost 6 bases, leaving 7 bases of the junction unmatched. CDR3 in amino acids: CASSRTGLVEAFF. CDR3 in DNA: TGTGCCAGCAGCCGGACAGGGCTAGTTGAAGCTTTCTTT.

The rearrangement uses TRBV19 and TRBJ1-5, with 9 bases matching TRBD1. Germline CDR1 reads LNHDA; CDR2 reads SQIVND (reference sequence). This CDR3 contains 15 residues. V lost 2 bases and J lost 6; bases outside the gene matches: 5. The CDR3 spells CASSITGGAGQPQHF. Here the CDR3 DNA reads TGTGCCAGTAGTATAACAGGGGGCGCGGGTCAGCCCCAGCATTTT.

This clone came up a few times. The genes are TRBV6-6 and TRBJ1-5; a weak D match, TRBD1 (6 bases). V lost 4 bases, J lost 1 base, and 8 bases lay in between. The CDR3 loop spans 14 amino acids. Germline values: CDR1 MNHNY, CDR2 SVGAGI (reference sequence). Here the CDR3 DNA reads TGTGCCAGCAGTTCGGGACAAAGCAATCAGCCCCAGCATTTT. This encodes CASSSGQSNQPQHF.

The rearrangement uses TRBV15 and TRBJ1-5, with TRBD1 as a possible D gene (5 bases). CDR1 LNHNV and CDR2 YYDKDF come from the germline V gene (reference sequence). This CDR3 region has 14 residues. Trimming cost V 2 bases and J 5 bases, with 10 bases left between them. CDR3 coding DNA: TGTGCCACCAGCAGAAGCGGGACCGATCAGCCCCAGCATTTT. It yields the protein CATSRSGTDQPQHF. Based on the CDR3 plus reference TRBV15 and TRBJ1-5, the full variable domain is DAMVIQNPRYQVTQFGKPVTLSCSQTLNHNVMYWYQQKSSQAPKLLFHYYDKDFNNEADTPDNFQSRRPNTSFCFLDIRSPGLGDTAMYLCATSRSGTDQPQHFGDGTRLSIL.

In its sample, this clone was seen a few times. This chain uses TRBV5-6 with TRBJ1-1, with D unclear. The V gene lost 0 bases and the J gene lost 1 base, with 10 bases spanning the gap. Germline-derived CDR1 and CDR2 are SGHDT and YYEEEE. CDR3 length equals 15 residues. The CDR3 reads CASSLVQAGNTEAFF. For the CDR3, the DNA is TGTGCCAGCAGCTTGGTTCAGGCGGGGAACACTGAAGCTTTCTTT.

V and J are TRBV19 and TRBJ2-1; 9 bases line up with TRBD2. This CDR3 is built from 15 residues. Germline trimming cut 1 base from V and 7 bases from J; bases unmatched to any gene: 5. Per the germline V gene, CDR1 is LNHDA and CDR2 is SQIVND (reference sequence). The CDR3 DNA reads as TGTGCCAGTAGTATAGCTAGCGGGACTGGTAATGAGCAGTTCTTC. Its protein is CASSIASGTGNEQFF.

This chain uses TRBV6-2 or TRBV6-3 with TRBJ2-5; a weak D match, TRBD1 (5 bases). Per germline, CDR1 MNHEY and CDR2 SVGEGT. V lost 0 bases to trimming and J lost 0 bases, with 8 bases between them. This CDR3 region has 15 residues. In nucleotides, the CDR3 is TGTGCCAGCAGTTACTCGTCCAGGGACCAAGAGACCCAGTACTTC. This sequence encodes CASSYSSRDQETQYF.